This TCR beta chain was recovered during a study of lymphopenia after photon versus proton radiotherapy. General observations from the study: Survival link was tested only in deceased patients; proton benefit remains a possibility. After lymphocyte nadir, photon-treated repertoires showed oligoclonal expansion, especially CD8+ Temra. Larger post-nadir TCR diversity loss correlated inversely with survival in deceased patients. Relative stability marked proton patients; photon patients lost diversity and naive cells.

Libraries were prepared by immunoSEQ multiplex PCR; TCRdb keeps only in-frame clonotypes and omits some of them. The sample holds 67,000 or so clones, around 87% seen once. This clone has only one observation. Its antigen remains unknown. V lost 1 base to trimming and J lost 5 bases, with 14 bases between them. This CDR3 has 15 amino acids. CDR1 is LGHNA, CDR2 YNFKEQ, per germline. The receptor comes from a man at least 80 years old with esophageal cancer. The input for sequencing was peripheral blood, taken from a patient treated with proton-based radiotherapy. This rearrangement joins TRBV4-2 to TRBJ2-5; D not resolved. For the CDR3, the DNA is TGTGCCAGCAGCCAAGTAGGCAATCAGGCTGAGACCCAGTACTTC. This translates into CASSQVGNQAETQYF.